These 2 T cell receptor beta chains were all obtained from the same sample, sequenced in a study of molecular identifiers for immune sequencing clone quantification. TCRdb ran MiXCR on the PCR reads and lists one entry per CDR3 protein. The sample holds roughly 320,000 distinct CDR3 sequences, around a fifth seen once. The specimen was naive CD8+ T cells from blood, with Jurkat cell RNA spiked in. The subset here: FACS-sorted CD8+CD4-CCR7+CD45RA+ naive T cells. These receptors all come from a human donor in good health. Some libraries in this study had Jurkat cell RNA spiked in.

Concerning this clonotype: Possible read error: a much larger clone is one base away. The chain carries TRBV29-1 and TRBJ2-3; D may correspond to TRBD1 or TRBD2 (6 bases each). In germline, CDR1 is SQVTM, CDR2 ANQGSEA. Trimming stripped 3 bases from V and 4 bases from J, with 17 bases between. The CDR3 spans 15 residues. CDR3 in amino acids: CSVDWGVRGPDTQYF. The CDR3 DNA is TGCAGCGTTGACTGGGGGGTCAGGGGTCCAGATACGCAGTATTTT.

Remarks on this clonotype: A much more abundant neighbour one base away suggests this may be a read error. The rearrangement joins TRBV7-8 to TRBJ1-1; no definite D call. V was shortened by 1 base and J by 3 bases, with 6 bases between the two germline ends. CDR1 SGHVS and CDR2 FQNEAQ come from the germline V gene. The CDR3 consists of 13 residues. Here the CDR3 reads CASSLGMDTEAFF. CDR3 in DNA: TGTGCCAGCAGCTTAGGTATGGACACTGAAGCTTTCTTT.